Detailed here is one T cell receptor (beta chain). The clone's antigen remains unknown. One end of the junction does not line up with germline, which may come from a read error. The CDR3 numbers 13 residues from cysteine through phenylalanine. Only CDR3 DNA remains: 39 bases, in frame from the first base. The germline V gene specifies LGHNT as CDR1 and FRNRAP as CDR2. The entry originates in a study of T cell responses to AZD1222 COVID-19 vaccine (dated by TCRdb to the early 2020s). A note on the overall study: TCR sequencing was performed for 230 to 250 trial participants, of whom 200 to 210 were given two doses of AZD1222 and about 25 were given two doses of MenACWY control vaccine. Trial participants were enrolled into age subgroups of 18-55, 56-69 and 70-plus years, which contained approximately 150, 28 and 58 TCR-sequenced participants, respectively.

What the authors observed across the whole study: CD4 TCRs associated with the vaccine covered the entire spike protein, and the dominant responses were in regions 160-218 and 743-854. Reportedly, close to half of the unique spike-specific TCRs recognized epitopes lying outside the regions that are mutated in the B.1.351 and B.1.1.7 variants. Conclusions about previously exposed vaccinees are limited, since just six AZD1222 recipients were seropositive for SARS-CoV-2 at baseline. Participants were mostly white British and included more females than males, and it was suggested by the authors that clonal diversity may have been underestimated. After two AZD1222 doses, both the breadth and the depth of spike-specific TCRs were significantly higher than at day 0 and than in MenACWY recipients. No day 14 peak-response samples were available, so repertoires were characterized only after the peak T cell response. In the small 56-69-year group, the increase in depth fell short of significance, most likely because of low power.

What this sample's time point label stands for: about 28 days (+/-7) after the second vaccine dose. The label giving this sample's treatment or condition can be read as: meningococcal conjugate vaccine given as trial control. Samples from vaccinated people were obtained from the UK trials COV001 and COV002, which included a single-blind randomized controlled phase 2/3 trial of AZD1222 (ChAdOx1 nCoV-19) in healthy adults. Trial participant PBMC samples were collected at day 0 and day 28 after the second dose for TCRbeta chain sequencing. The CDR3 regions of human TCRbeta chains were analyzed by immunosequencing. The source study handled its data this way. TCRs in the repertoires were compared against a reference library of SARS-CoV-2-specific TCRs that had been generated with the MIRA antigen-specificity platform. Breadth was defined as the fraction of unique TCRs that were SARS-CoV-2-associated. Depth was defined as the fraction of total T cells that were SARS-CoV-2-associated. Using the MIRA data, each spike-specific TCR was assigned both to the spike region to which the TCR was reactive and to a CD4 or CD8 class. Log10-transformed breadth and depth values were compared by one-way ANOVA with Sidak's multiple comparisons tests. Drawn from immuneACCESS, this table holds only the in-frame rearrangements with V and J called that TCRdb kept. Clones are partly lost; checked studies trace under half to an unresolved V gene and leave the rest unexplained. Clonal size and the V and J genes are those of that table, whereas D and trimming came from the DNA. The sample data list around 47,000 clones, and roughly 75% of these were observed just once. The ten top clones hold less than 25% of the sample.

Recombination joined TRBV12-5 with TRBJ2-1, with the D gene not clear enough to name. Sample: peripheral blood, taken 28 days after the second dose of the MenACWY control vaccine. The TCR was taken from an adult who received the MenACWY meningococcal vaccine as a control. The CDR3 protein: CASGFRSVTSELF. The DNA sequence follows: TGTGCTAGTGGTTTCCGTTCGGTGACCTCCGAACTCTTC.